The 18 T cell receptor beta chains below all came from one sample that was sequenced in a study of cytomegalovirus exposure and HLA in healthy donors. The study ran its PCR with 60 Vbeta and 13 Jbeta primers. Repertoires were generated with immunoSEQ multiplex PCR, while TCRdb's copy carries only in-frame clones and drops some. Of 110,000 or so clones listed, roughly 70% were seen once; the top ten hold approximately 10%. The source material was PBMCs. These receptors were taken from a woman aged 45-65 years in good health and CMV-seropositive.

This clone was seen a few times. V gene TRBV28 combines with J gene TRBJ1-5, with TRBD1 as a possible D gene (6 bases). Trimming pared 3 bases from V and 1 base from J, leaving 13 bases between. Germline V gene data show CDR1 as MDHEN and CDR2 as SYDVKM. The CDR3 is 16 residues long. Here the CDR3 reads CASSFLQGSSNQPQHF. The CDR3 region has the DNA TGTGCCAGCAGTTTCTTACAGGGAAGCAGCAATCAGCCCCAGCATTTT.

This sequence joins TRBV9 and TRBJ1-1, with 7 nucleotides matching TRBD1. The germline V gene has CDR1 SGDLS and CDR2 YYNGEE. V was clipped by 0 bases and J by 0 bases; unmatched bases: 5. The CDR3 length is 16 residues. DNA of the CDR3: TGTGCCAGCAGCGTAGTGGGACAGTCAATGAACACTGAAGCTTTCTTT. It translates to CASSVVGQSMNTEAFF.

This chain joins TRBV5-1 and TRBJ2-3; D is undetermined. V shed 7 bases and J shed 3 bases, with 12 bases lying between them. This CDR3 comprises 13 residues. Germline lookup yields CDR1 SGHRS and CDR2 YFSETQ. The CDR3 sequence: CASSKTETDTQYF. The CDR3 coding sequence is TGCGCCAGCTCCAAAACAGAGACAGATACGCAGTATTTT.

CDR3 sequence: CAWRKPTGLGTEAFF. For the CDR3, the DNA is TGTGCCTGGAGAAAACCCACAGGGCTTGGCACTGAAGCTTTCTTT. The chain uses TRBV30 and TRBJ1-1, with D possibly TRBD1 on 6 matching bases. Trimming removed 3 bases at V and 4 bases at J, with 18 bases between. Germline assignment: CDR1 GTSNPN and CDR2 SVGIG (reference sequence). The CDR3 length is 15 residues.

The V call is TRBV7-2, the J call TRBJ1-3, with a tentative D call TRBD1 (5 bases). The CDR3 contains 13 residues. V lost 2 bases and J 4 bases, leaving 6 bases between the germline ends. CDR1 is SGHTA and CDR2 is FQGNSA in the germline V gene. CDR3 protein: CASSLSGGNTIYF. DNA of the CDR3: TGTGCCAGCAGCTTATCAGGGGGAAACACCATATATTTT.

This clone appeared a single time. The chain uses TRBV15 and TRBJ2-5; TRBD2 aligns across 9 bases. Trimming cost V 7 bases and J 7 bases; bases outside gene matches: 7. Germline loops: CDR1 LNHNV, CDR2 YYDKDF (reference sequence). This CDR3 is built from 13 residues. The CDR3 spells CATTSGERRTQYF. The CDR3 region has the DNA TGTGCCACCACTAGCGGGGAAAGGCGGACCCAGTACTTC.

The chain employs TRBV9 and TRBJ2-1; no definite D call. Looked up from germline, CDR1 is SGDLS and CDR2 is YYNGEE. Trimming took off 4 bases at V and 4 bases at J, with 9 bases between the two ends. The CDR3 length is 13 residues. This CDR3 is CASSSELYNEQFF. CDR3 nucleotide sequence: TGTGCCAGCAGCAGTGAGCTTTACAATGAGCAGTTCTTC.

The chain is built from TRBV7-2 and TRBJ1-2, with TRBD1 as a possible D gene (6 bases). Trimming cost V 5 bases and J 3 bases, with 13 bases left between them. CDR3 length equals 14 residues. Germline CDR1 is SGHTA and CDR2 is FQGNSA. The CDR3 sequence: CASSQRTAYYGYTF. CDR3 DNA: TGTGCCAGCAGCCAGCGGACAGCTTACTATGGCTACACCTTC.

The rearrangement joins TRBV7-8 to TRBJ2-7; 7 bases fit TRBD2. The germline V gene has CDR1 SGHVS and CDR2 FQNEAQ. V shed 4 bases and J 5 bases; nucleotides not matched to a gene: 11. There are 15 residues in the CDR3. This chain's CDR3 is CASSSPLLAGDEQYF. The DNA for the CDR3 is TGTGCCAGCAGCTCCCCCTTACTTGCGGGGGACGAGCAGTACTTC.

The genes are TRBV4-2 and TRBJ2-7, with TRBD2 identical over 7 bases. Unmatched junction bases numbered 3, after V lost 0 bases and J lost 1 base. The CDR3 is 15 amino acids. Germline V gene lookup returns CDR1 LGHNA and CDR2 YNFKEQ. The CDR3 nucleotides read TGTGCCAGCAGCCAAGAAGGGACTAAGTCCTACGAGCAGTACTTC. Encoded protein: CASSQEGTKSYEQYF.

The table lists this clone with a few counts. The CDR3 region has the DNA TGCAGCGTAGTCTCAGGGGGGACTGAAGCTTTCTTT. Translation gives CSVVSGGTEAFF. The chain has TRBV29-1 and TRBJ1-1; 7 bases are a match to TRBD1. The CDR3 is 12 amino acids. J lost 5 bases, V lost 6 bases, and 6 bases had no gene match. CDR1 is SQVTM and CDR2 is ANQGSEA in the germline V gene.

The rearrangement uses TRBV6-5 and TRBJ1-1; TRBD1 matches at 10 bases. Per germline, CDR1 MNHEY and CDR2 SVGAGI. V lost 4 bases and J lost 6; bases outside the gene matches: 5. CDR3 length: 14 residues. The DNA of the CDR3 is TGTGCCAGCAGTTCGACAGGGGGCGCGTCTGAAGCTTTCTTT. It specifies CASSSTGGASEAFF.

The J gene is TRBJ2-1, the V gene TRBV9; tentatively, D is TRBD2 (6 bases). The length of the CDR3 is 15 residues. The germline V and J ends were trimmed by 3 bases and 0 bases, with 10 bases remaining between them. Per the germline V gene, CDR1 is SGDLS and CDR2 is YYNGEE. The CDR3 region has the DNA TGTGCCAGCAGCGAGCAAGCGGGCTCCTACAATGAGCAGTTCTTC. Its translation: CASSEQAGSYNEQFF.

V is TRBV18 and J is TRBJ1-2; TRBD1 is a possible D gene (6 bases). From germline, CDR1 is KGHSH and CDR2 LQKENI. V was cut by 2 bases and J by 6 bases, with 13 bases left in between. The CDR3 has 14 residues. CDR3 in amino acids: CASSPDPHRDGYTF. Here the CDR3 DNA reads TGTGCCAGCTCACCAGACCCACACAGGGATGGCTACACCTTC. Filled out from reference TRBV18 and TRBJ1-2, the complete variable domain reads NAGVMQNPRHLVRRRGQEARLRCSPMKGHSHVYWYRQLPEEGLKFMVYLQKENIIDESGMPKERFSAEFPKEGPSILRIQQVVRGDSAAYFCASSPDPHRDGYTFGSGTRLTVV.

In its sample, this clone was seen a few times. The V and J genes are TRBV19 and TRBJ1-4; 9 nucleotides align to TRBD1. Germline CDR1 LNHDA, CDR2 SQIVND (reference sequence). The CDR3 sequence is 15 residues long. V lost 6 bases, J lost 7 bases, and 9 bases stayed unmatched. The CDR3 loop is CASSETGGRSEKLFF. The CDR3, as DNA: TGTGCCAGTAGCGAGACAGGGGGGAGAAGTGAAAAACTGTTTTTT.

This chain joins TRBV9 and TRBJ2-7, with 7 positions matching TRBD1. The CDR3 runs to 16 residues. V gave up 3 bases and J gave up 0 bases; unmatched junction bases: 9. The germline CDR1 and CDR2 sequences are SGDLS and YYNGEE. The DNA for the CDR3 is TGTGCCAGCAGCGAGTTGCCGGGACAGAGCTCCTACGAGCAGTACTTC. Residues: CASSELPGQSSYEQYF. The variable domain in full, with the rest retrieved from reference TRBV9 and TRBJ2-7, is DSGVTQTPKHLITATGQRVTLRCSPRSGDLSVYWYQQSLDQGLQFLIQYYNGEERAKGNILERFSAQQFPDLHSELNLSSLELGDSALYFCASSELPGQSSYEQYFGPGTRLTVT.

The V and J genes are TRBV11-2 and TRBJ1-1, with 7 nucleotides matching TRBD1. There are 18 residues in the CDR3. From germline, CDR1 is SGHAT and CDR2 FQNNGV. The trim removed 1 base at V and 4 bases at J, leaving 15 bases unmatched. The CDR3 is CASSLAGVQGSLSTEAFF. The CDR3 DNA is TGTGCCAGCAGCTTAGCGGGAGTACAGGGGTCGCTGAGCACTGAAGCTTTCTTT.

This chain uses TRBV5-1 with TRBJ1-2, with D possibly matching TRBD1 (5 bases). Trimming removed 0 bases from V and 8 bases from J, with 14 bases in between. The CDR3 covers 14 residues. CDR1 SGHRS and CDR2 YFSETQ come from the germline V gene. CDR3 loop: CASSLEGLPEGYTF. DNA of the CDR3: TGCGCCAGCAGCTTGGAGGGGCTCCCGGAAGGCTACACCTTC.